A selection of T cell receptor beta chains follows, all from one sample in a study of blood T cell repertoires in COVID-19. Only in-frame clones appear in the TCRdb table, and some are missing; sequencing was by immunoSEQ multiplex PCR. The profile shows some 150,000 clones, about nine tenths of them singletons. The material sequenced was peripheral blood. These receptors were obtained from a woman aged 55-75 years who had recovered from COVID-19. Each CDR3 is given with its conserved first and last residue. D genes are given only for firm matches. Part of the rows lack a size; the others show once, few, many or a class for expanded clones.

V gene: TRBV3-1/TRBV3-2; clone size: few; D gene: TRBD2; J gene: TRBJ2-5; CDR3 DNA: TGTGCCAGCAGCTCGCAACTAGCGGGGGGGCTTGAGACCCAGTACTTC; CDR3 protein: CASSSQLAGGLETQYF
V gene: TRBV4-1; clone size: .; D gene: .; J gene: TRBJ1-4; CDR3 DNA: TGCGCCAGCAGCCAAGTGGCGCTAGAAGAAAAACTGTTTTTT; CDR3 protein: CASSQVALEEKLFF
V gene: TRBV5-1; clone size: few; D gene: TRBD2; J gene: TRBJ2-5; CDR3 DNA: TGCGCCAGCAGCCCAGGGACTACCCAAGAGACCCAGTACTTC; CDR3 protein: CASSPGTTQETQYF
V gene: TRBV30; clone size: .; D gene: .; J gene: TRBJ1-6; CDR3 DNA: TGTGCCTGGAGTGTACTGGGCCAGGCAAATTCACCCCTCCACTTT; CDR3 protein: CAWSVLGQANSPLHF
V gene: TRBV19; clone size: .; D gene: TRBD2; J gene: TRBJ2-7; CDR3 DNA: TGTGCCAGTAGTATTCGAGCGGGGAGCTACGAGCAGTACTTC; CDR3 protein: CASSIRAGSYEQYF
V gene: TRBV5-1; clone size: once; D gene: TRBD2; J gene: TRBJ2-7; CDR3 DNA: TGCGCCAGCACCAATGTCCGGGGGGAACGGAGGGAGCAGTACTTC; CDR3 protein: CASTNVRGERREQYF
V gene: TRBV28; clone size: .; D gene: .; J gene: TRBJ1-5; CDR3 DNA: TGTGCCAGCAGTTTACCGGGGGGGCCTTATAGCAATCAGCCCCAGCATTTT; CDR3 protein: CASSLPGGPYSNQPQHF
V gene: TRBV27; clone size: .; D gene: TRBD1; J gene: TRBJ1-3; CDR3 DNA: TGTGCCAGCAGTTTGACAGGGGTGGGAGGAAACACCATATATTTT; CDR3 protein: CASSLTGVGGNTIYF
V gene: TRBV5-1; clone size: .; D gene: .; J gene: TRBJ1-2; CDR3 DNA: TGCGCCAGCAGAAGGGGGGGTAACTATGGCTACACCTTC; CDR3 protein: CASRRGGNYGYTF
V gene: TRBV12-5; clone size: .; D gene: TRBD2; J gene: TRBJ2-3; CDR3 DNA: TGTGCTAGTGGCCTCCCGACTAGCGGGTGCACAGATACGCAGTATTTT; CDR3 protein: CASGLPTSGCTDTQYF
V gene: TRBV3-1/TRBV3-2; clone size: .; D gene: TRBD1; J gene: TRBJ2-6; CDR3 DNA: TGTGCCAGCAGCCGAACAGGGGCCCCCCCCTCTGGGGCCAACGTCCTGACTTTC; CDR3 protein: CASSRTGAPPSGANVLTF
V gene: TRBV2; clone size: .; D gene: TRBD1; J gene: TRBJ1-2; CDR3 DNA: TGTGCCAGCAGCGGACAGGGATCCCCCCCATTC; CDR3 protein: CASSGQGSPPF
V gene: TRBV7-9; clone size: .; D gene: TRBD2; J gene: TRBJ2-3; CDR3 DNA: TGTGCCAGCAGCTCTAGCGGAAGCACAGATACGCAGTATTTT; CDR3 protein: CASSSSGSTDTQYF
V gene: TRBV5-1; clone size: .; D gene: .; J gene: TRBJ1-2; CDR3 DNA: TGCGCCAGCAGCTTGGACCCGGGGGGCGTCTATGGCTACACCTTC; CDR3 protein: CASSLDPGGVYGYTF
V gene: TRBV5-1; clone size: .; D gene: TRBD1; J gene: TRBJ2-3; CDR3 DNA: TGCGCCAGCACCCCGGGACAGATTACAGATACGCAGTATTTT; CDR3 protein: CASTPGQITDTQYF